This T cell receptor (beta chain) was captured in a study of cytomegalovirus exposure and HLA in healthy donors listed by TCRdb under 2017. Broadly, across the study: In an earlier analysis of under 750 of the donors, 276 Gb of sequence data and 90 million to 120 million unique TCR beta sequences from approximately 180 million T cells were reported. Roughly 300 gigabases of sequencing data and approximately 85 million unique TCR sequences were included in an early release covering around 600 HLA-typed donors. Of the roughly 400 genotyped donors, roughly 76% were placed in the genetic ancestry cluster associated with self-reported Caucasian donors. The study was designed to test whether signatures of past pathogen exposure could be identified by cataloging public T cell receptors. The T cell repertoires of under 750 subjects were profiled by immunosequencing and related to cytomegalovirus serostatus. A separate validation cohort of roughly 120 different subjects was used in addition to the 666-subject first cohort. To predict cytomegalovirus infection status, the study combined high-throughput TCR immunosequencing, statistical association of individual TCRs with disease status, and machine learning. A later analysis re-examined previously published TCR beta repertoires from about 670 donors and added high-resolution HLA genotyping to investigate patterns of TCR occurrence. Rather than using new phenotypic data, the later analysis identified candidate immune exposures from TCR beta sequences and from how often those sequences occurred across donors. An earlier analysis of 587 of the donors used high-throughput TCR beta sequencing to judge whether each TCR beta V gene segment behaved as functional or pseudogenic. Donor age, sex, ethnicity and CMV serostatus were compiled alongside the repertoire data. A later genetic analysis used genome-wide SNP genotypes for about 60% of the roughly 700 donors, treating that subset as a discovery cohort. Every discovery cohort repertoire had been produced on one sequencing platform. HLA typing covered class I and class II loci at four-digit resolution. The number of typed donors differed by locus: about 620-630 for A, B, C, DRB1 and DQB1; some 540 for DQA1; some 610 for DPA1; and 400 to 480 for DPB1. Several DR-DQ haplotypes were handled as single units for association and clustering because linkage in the cohort was strong. Across about 380 genotyped donors of the cohort, an average of about 200,000 unique TCR beta nucleotide sequences per donor were sequenced, and around 19% of those sequences were non-productive. Study-wide conclusions, independent of this receptor: In a later analysis, TCR association rates were found to vary across HLA loci, with the most associated TCRs seen for DRB1 alleles and the fewest for HLA-C alleles. A later analysis found that most CMV-associated TCR beta chains appeared HLA-restricted, with HLA associations seemingly driven largely by CMV exposure. The sequencing pipeline was judged likely to have produced a cluster of highly shared sequence variants as a technical artifact. According to the authors, the approach could potentially be generalized to other disease states and immunological phenotypes. A further reported finding was that TCR beta sequences accurately predicted the HLA-A and HLA-B alleles for most subjects in the first cohort. A later genetic analysis reported fewer N-insertions in productive TCRs among donors in an Asian-associated ancestry cluster than the approximately 700-donor mean. The classifier was reported to diagnose cytomegalovirus status with high specificity and sensitivity in both the original cohort and the validation cohort. In a later genetic analysis, a missense DCLRE1C variant was associated with V-gene and J-gene trimming of TCR beta chains, and the association was replicated in an independent cohort. Most TCR sequences were observed very rarely across donors, whereas some public TCRs were present in many individuals. CMV serostatus was the only immune exposure information available for the cohort. Specific HLA alleles were associated with 15,000 to 20,000 TCR beta sequences at a false discovery rate of 0.05 in a later analysis. Compared with equally common non-associated chains, HLA-associated TCR beta chains in a later analysis were more clonally expanded and had lower generation probabilities. When HLA alleles, especially DR and DQ, strongly co-occurred, TCR associations were difficult to assign to individual alleles. In this cohort, only TCR beta chains were sequenced, and detectable features were limited by the absence of alpha or paired-chain data. Because counts were too low, about 18 rarely observed V segments, including chromosome 9 orphons, were excluded from the earlier analysis of under 650 of the donors. Because the 87-base-pair reads could not distinguish some IMGT-functional V segments, including TRBV6-2 and TRBV6-3, those segments were excluded. Roughly uniform sequencing depth across donors was assumed in presence/absence analyses, although this assumption may not hold. Three of the identified cytomegalovirus-associated TCR beta chains were confirmed in vitro to be specific for cytomegalovirus antigens. HLA typing was unavailable for some donors at each locus, so association tests used only the typed subset. The study listed over 150 TCR beta chains as associated with cytomegalovirus. Correlated functional status among segregating V segments might reflect linkage disequilibrium, but an unknown experimental factor could not be ruled out. In an earlier analysis of under 600 of the donors, most TCR beta V segments were observed in productive rearrangements about 90% or about 30% of the time, broadly matching IMGT annotations. A later analysis reported that several top co-occurrence clusters appeared linked to parvovirus B19, influenza, CMV and Epstein-Barr virus.

The CDR3 covers 18 residues, taking in both the cysteine and the phenylalanine. The sequence is cut down to CDR3 DNA, 54 bases in frame from base 1. V trim: 3 bases; J trim: 9 bases; unmatched bases: 13. CDR1 and CDR2 (SGDLS, YYNGEE) derive from the germline V gene. The cohort comprised 550 to 700 healthy bone marrow donors. At the time of sampling, all cohort members were nominally healthy, though unrecorded immune exposures were likely present. The donor tested CMV seronegative and was one of the 352 seronegative cohort members. Every donor gave a peripheral blood sample, and the peripheral blood mononuclear cells from that sample were used for TCR beta sequencing. Genomic DNA extraction from the blood cell samples was performed with the Qiagen DNeasy Blood Extraction Kit. Library preparation employed the immunoSEQ multiplex PCR assay. For the multiplex PCR, a mixture combining 60 forward primers for TCR Vbeta segments and 13 reverse primers for TCR Jbeta segments was used. The CDR3 region of rearranged TCR beta genes was amplified from genomic DNA with a multiplex PCR assay. Amplified TCR beta libraries were sequenced as 87-base-pair reads on the Illumina HiSeq System. As for the original processing: A later analysis counted around 72 million unique TCR beta chains across the 650 to 700 repertoires, and some 11 million of these chains were shared by at least two donors. Raw reads were error-corrected and collapsed into unique sequences by a nearest-neighbor algorithm in which closely related sequences were merged to remove PCR and sequencing errors. To assign V, D and J gene segments, CDR3 sequences were aligned to IMGT reference sequences. Each retained sequence needed at least a six-nucleotide match to both a V gene segment and a J gene segment. A rearrangement was called productive if the CDR3 had no stop codons and remained in frame with V and J, and every other rearrangement was called non-productive. CDR3 was defined by IMGT convention, running from the second conserved V-encoded cysteine to the conserved J-encoded phenylalanine. In an earlier analysis of roughly 580 of the donors, sequences lacking an unambiguous match to a single V gene segment were excluded. In an earlier analysis of approximately 590 of the donors, V segments were called functional above 56.7% productive rearrangements and were called segregating when the between-donor standard deviation exceeded 5%. A statistical classification framework was built for diagnosing cytomegalovirus status from the catalog of TCR beta chain sequences. A later analysis assigned V and J genes by comparing TCR nucleotide sequences with IMGT/GENE-DB human TR gene sequences. A later analysis assigned CDR3 sequences and most-parsimonious VDJ recombination scenarios with the TCRdist pipeline. In a later analysis, every TCR beta chain was defined by the combination of its CDR3 amino acid sequence and its V-gene family, and reads without a unique V-gene family were dropped. A later analysis removed 450 to 600 highly shared, low-generation-probability nucleotide sequences to deal with suspected cross-contamination and a sequencing artifact. A later analysis calculated a clonal expansion index for each public chain from normalized within-repertoire ranks of inferred template counts. In a later analysis, generation probabilities were computed using a VDJ recombination model fitted to out-of-frame rearrangements, and the results were checked against IGoR. In a later analysis, hypergeometric tests were used to score TCR-TCR, TCR-HLA and TCR-CMV co-occurrence, with a repertoire-size bias correction applied to TCR pairs. A later analysis estimated false discovery rates by permuting HLA or CMV assignments 20 times. In a later analysis, co-occurring TCRs were grouped with DBSCAN, and TCRdist sequence similarity was added when clustering was performed within HLA-allele-positive subsets. Repertoires with fewer than 30,000 or more than 120,000 public chains, plus five repertoires with anomalous nucleotide sharing, were excluded from co-occurrence clustering. Not all clones reach the TCRdb copy of this immuneACCESS table, which keeps in-frame sequences only. Checked studies attribute under half of the gap to unresolved V genes and leave the rest unexplained. From that table come the V and J calls and clone size; the DNA was used to work out D and trimming. Recorded for this sample are about 170,000 clones; 60% to 80% of them occurred a single time. 2.5% to 3.5% of the sample is in the top ten clones.

To note about this clone: There is no known antigen for this receptor. Nothing much larger sits one base from this clone, and base qualities are not available.

Rearrangement joined TRBV9 to TRBJ2-2, with 14 bases in between that match TRBD2. The sequencing sample was made of PBMCs. This TCR was sampled from a female donor in good health and CMV-seronegative. The nucleotides read TGTGCCAGCAGCGCATCTGGGACTAGCGGGAGTCAAGGGCGGGAGCTGTTTTTT. The resulting protein is CASSASGTSGSQGRELFF.